What follows is one T cell receptor beta chain and its context. Its antigen is not identified. Library preparation (for TCRbeta) was performed with unique molecular identifiers. TCRdb recomputed calls from the PCR reads with MiXCR, one row per CDR3 protein. The table includes 500,000 to 600,000 distinct CDR3 sequences, 27% detected once. The sample belongs to a study of T-cell reconstitution after alpha-beta-depleted transplantation in children. The study, taken as a whole, reports: In some patients, recipient T cells and intrathymic progenitors surviving conditioning explained high day-60 diversity. Expanded graft clones, several hundred of them, were reportedly the source of alpha-beta T cells about two months after transplant. A year had passed since transplant, and T-cell counts and diversity by then came mostly from newly produced T cells.

The length of the CDR3 is 13 residues. CDR1 SQVTM and CDR2 ANQGSEA come from the germline V gene. V lost 4 bases to trimming and J lost 3 bases, with 13 bases between them. The chain uses TRBV29-1 and TRBJ2-7; maybe TRBD1 (6 bases). The receptor's source is a boy less than two years old with Wiskott-Aldrich syndrome, due to receive a stem cell transplant. The specimen was PBMCs, collected before TCRalphabeta/CD19-depleted stem cell transplant. The chain's CDR3 is CSVARGPFYEQYF. CDR3 DNA: TGCAGCGTTGCCAGGGGACCCTTCTACGAGCAGTACTTC.